The 19 T cell receptor beta chains below were found in one sample sequenced in a study of blood T cell repertoires in COVID-19. Produced via immunoSEQ multiplex PCR; TCRdb's table is partial and in-frame only. The sample has 300,000 to 350,000 clones, approximately 88% seen once. Sequencing was performed on PBMCs or T cells enriched from blood (not recorded which). These receptor sequences come from a young man who had recovered from COVID-19.

The rearrangement links TRBV10-3 to TRBJ1-5, with D unclear. The germline V and J ends were trimmed by 10 bases and 0 bases, with 16 bases remaining between them. The CDR3 is 15 amino acids. Germline CDR1 reads ENHRY; CDR2 reads SYGVKD. CDR3 sequence (DNA): TGTGCCACGTCGCGGGCAGACTTTAGCAATCAGCCCCAGCATTTT. Translated: CATSRADFSNQPQHF.

The chain joins TRBV6-6 to TRBJ2-4; D tentatively reads TRBD1 or TRBD2 (7 bases each). The CDR3 loop spans 12 amino acids. Germline-derived CDR1 and CDR2 are MNHNY and SVGAGI (reference sequence). V was shortened by 5 bases and J by 7 bases, with 9 bases between the two germline ends. For the CDR3, the DNA is TGTGCCAGCAGTCAGGGGGGGAACATTCAGTACTTC. Its translation: CASSQGGNIQYF.

CDR3 nucleotide sequence: TGCGCCAGCAGCCCGGACAGGGAGGAAGAGACCCAGTACTTC. Translating it yields CASSPDREEETQYF. V gene TRBV5-1 combines with J gene TRBJ2-5, with 8 bases fitting TRBD1. The CDR3 contains 14 residues. V lost 4 bases and J lost 3; bases outside the gene matches: 5. Germline CDR1 is SGHRS and CDR2 is YFSETQ.

The gene calls are TRBV11-3 and TRBJ2-7; 9 bases agree with TRBD1. The V gene end was trimmed by 4 bases and the J gene end by 2 bases; junction bases not matched to a gene: 3. Per the germline V gene, CDR1 is SGHNT and CDR2 is YENEEA. The CDR3 contains 14 residues. As DNA, the CDR3 is TGTGCCAGCAGCTACGGACAGGGGCCCTACGAGCAGTACTTC. Protein product: CASSYGQGPYEQYF.

V gene TRBV18 combines with J gene TRBJ1-2; D perhaps matches TRBD1 (5 bases). In germline, CDR1 is KGHSH, CDR2 LQKENI. The CDR3 contains 14 residues. V was trimmed by 5 bases and J by 7 bases, leaving 17 bases between them. The CDR3 sequence is CASSSKNQGGGYTF. The CDR3 coding sequence is TGTGCCAGCTCATCCAAAAACCAGGGAGGTGGCTACACCTTC.

The CDR3, as DNA: TGTGCCAGCAGCTCACAGACAGGAGTTAATGAAAAACTGTTTTTT. Translated: CASSSQTGVNEKLFF. This chain joins TRBV7-9 and TRBJ1-4, with D tentatively TRBD1 (6 bases). The CDR3 loop spans 15 amino acids. In germline, CDR1 is SEHNR, CDR2 FQNEAQ (reference sequence). V lost 4 bases, J lost 4 bases, and 13 bases lay in between.

The chain recombines TRBV2 with TRBJ2-5, with 7 nucleotides matching TRBD1. With V trimmed by 6 bases and J by 3 bases, 13 bases remained unmatched. CDR3 length: 16 amino acids. Germline CDR1 SNHLY, CDR2 FYNNEI. The CDR3 region is CASRRGPRTGEETQYF. The CDR3 bases are TGTGCCAGCAGACGAGGACCCCGGACAGGTGAAGAGACCCAGTACTTC.

The J gene is TRBJ1-1, the V gene TRBV19; D is ambiguous. Germline V gene lookup returns CDR1 LNHDA and CDR2 SQIVND (reference sequence). V lost 7 bases and J lost 0, with 12 bases in between. The CDR3 length is 14 residues. CDR3 coding DNA: TGTGCCAGTACCAGGACGGGGATGAACACTGAAGCTTTCTTT. Its translation is CASTRTGMNTEAFF.

CDR3 in amino acids: CASSQYGSNYGYTF. The CDR3 nucleotides read TGTGCCAGCAGCCAATACGGGTCTAACTATGGCTACACCTTC. V gene TRBV3-1 (or the pseudogene TRBV3-2) combines with J gene TRBJ1-2; D unclear. CDR1 LGHDT and CDR2 YNNKEL come from the germline V gene (reference sequence). Trimming stripped 2 bases from V and 0 bases from J, with 7 bases between. CDR3 size: 14 residues.

The J gene is TRBJ1-6, the V gene TRBV21-1; whether TRBD1, the table's D call, matches the DNA was not checked. TRBV21-1 is reported as a pseudogene. The CDR3 is made up of 20 amino acids. The CDR3 here is CASSKEGRTGKFFYNSPLHF. CDR3 coding DNA: TGTGCCAGCAGCAAAGAGGGGAGGACAGGGAAGTTTTTCTATAATTCACCCCTCCACTTT.

This CDR3 is CASSSRLAGAFNEQFF. The CDR3 coding sequence is TGTGCCAGCAGCTCGCGTCTAGCGGGGGCTTTCAATGAGCAGTTCTTC. V and J are TRBV13 and TRBJ2-1; 10 bases line up with TRBD2. The CDR3 totals 16 residues. After removal of 4 bases from V and 6 bases from J, the junction contained 9 bases not matched to a gene. Germline CDR1 and CDR2: PRHDT and FYEKMQ (reference sequence).

CDR3 in amino acids: CASGGSGKETQYF. The CDR3 DNA reads TGTGCCAGCGGAGGTTCCGGAAAAGAGACCCAGTACTTC. The chain employs TRBV28 and TRBJ2-5; a weak D match, TRBD2 (5 bases). The CDR3 runs 13 residues. V lost 8 bases and J lost 3, with 13 bases in between. Looked up from germline, CDR1 is MDHEN and CDR2 is SYDVKM.

V and J are TRBV28 and TRBJ2-3; TRBD2 matches at 7 bases. The germline gives CDR1 MDHEN, CDR2 SYDVKM. The trim removed 7 bases at V and 6 bases at J, leaving 7 bases unmatched. CDR3 length equals 13 residues. CDR3 region: CASTWEGRDTQYF. Here the CDR3 DNA reads TGTGCCAGCACTTGGGAGGGAAGGGATACGCAGTATTTT.

The chain joins TRBV5-1 to TRBJ1-5; D unresolved. V lost 1 base and J 0 bases, leaving 8 bases between the germline ends. This CDR3 has 15 residues. Germline loops: CDR1 SGHRS, CDR2 YFSETQ. CDR3 residues: CASSLFHGSNQPQHF. The CDR3 DNA reads as TGCGCCAGCAGCTTGTTCCACGGTAGCAATCAGCCCCAGCATTTT.

This chain connects TRBV28 to TRBJ2-7; 7 bases agree with TRBD1. CDR3 length equals 14 residues. J lost 0 bases, V lost 5 bases, and 4 bases had no gene match. Germline assignment: CDR1 MDHEN and CDR2 SYDVKM. The CDR3 protein is CASSEGQFSYEQYF. The CDR3 DNA reads TGTGCCAGCAGTGAGGGACAGTTCTCCTACGAGCAGTACTTC.

The rearrangement links TRBV5-1 to TRBJ2-7; TRBD1 matches 8 bases. The CDR3 is 15 amino acids. With 0 bases clipped from V and 5 bases from J, the junction kept 7 bases outside the gene matches. Germline V gene data show CDR1 as SGHRS and CDR2 as YFSETQ. CDR3 coding DNA: TGCGCCAGCAGCTTGGATTCATCAGGGGGCGACGAGCAGTACTTC. This codes for CASSLDSSGGDEQYF.

This clone was observed once. J is TRBJ2-2 and V is TRBV28, with D possibly being TRBD1 (5 bases). The CDR3 has 15 amino acids. V lost 3 bases and J lost 2, with 10 bases in between. Germline CDR1 reads MDHEN; CDR2 reads SYDVKM. In nucleotides, the CDR3 is TGTGCCAGCAGTTTTGGGGCATTTAACACCGGGGAGCTGTTTTTT. This sequence encodes CASSFGAFNTGELFF.

This clone was recorded once. The rearrangement links TRBV11-2 to TRBJ2-7; 8 bases are a match to TRBD1. The V and J ends lost 2 bases and 5 bases, in that order; junction bases with no gene match: 11. CDR3 size: 16 residues. Germline V gives CDR1 SGHAT, CDR2 FQNNGV. The chain's CDR3 is CASSLRPGQAPNEQYF. Written as DNA, the CDR3 is TGTGCCAGCAGCTTAAGACCGGGACAGGCCCCAAACGAGCAGTACTTC.

CDR3 nucleotides: TGTGCCAGCAGCTTAGACCGGACAGGGGCAGGTCAGCCCCAGCATTTT. It encodes CASSLDRTGAGQPQHF. This chain uses TRBV7-8 with TRBJ1-5, with 9 nucleotides matching TRBD1. This CDR3 spans 16 amino acids. Germline lookup yields CDR1 SGHVS and CDR2 FQNEAQ. Germline trimming cut 1 base from V and 6 bases from J; bases unmatched to any gene: 7.